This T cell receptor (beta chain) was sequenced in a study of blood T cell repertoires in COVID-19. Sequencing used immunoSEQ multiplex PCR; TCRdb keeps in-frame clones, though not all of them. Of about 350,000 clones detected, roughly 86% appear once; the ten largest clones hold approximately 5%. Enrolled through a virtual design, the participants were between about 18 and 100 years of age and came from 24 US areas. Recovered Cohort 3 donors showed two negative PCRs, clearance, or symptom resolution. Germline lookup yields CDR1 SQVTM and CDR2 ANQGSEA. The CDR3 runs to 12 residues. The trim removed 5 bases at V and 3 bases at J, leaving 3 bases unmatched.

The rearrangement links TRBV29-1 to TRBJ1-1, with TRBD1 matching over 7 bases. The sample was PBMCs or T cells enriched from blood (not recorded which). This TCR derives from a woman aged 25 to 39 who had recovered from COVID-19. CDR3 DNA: TGCAGCGTTAGGCAGGGGGACACTGAAGCTTTCTTT. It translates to CSVRQGDTEAFF.